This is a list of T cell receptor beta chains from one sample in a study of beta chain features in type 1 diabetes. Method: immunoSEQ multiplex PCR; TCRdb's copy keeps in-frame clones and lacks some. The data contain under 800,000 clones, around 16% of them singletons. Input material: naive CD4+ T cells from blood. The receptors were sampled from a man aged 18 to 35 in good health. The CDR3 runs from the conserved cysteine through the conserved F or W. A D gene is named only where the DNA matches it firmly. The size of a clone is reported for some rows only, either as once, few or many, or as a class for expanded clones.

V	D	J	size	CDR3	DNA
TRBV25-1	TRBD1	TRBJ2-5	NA	CAAAGTGRETQYF	TGTGCCGCTGCCGGGACAGGGAGGGAGACCCAGTACTTC
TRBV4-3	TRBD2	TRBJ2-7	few	CASSRLAGQAYEQYF	TGCGCCAGCAGCCGACTAGCGGGACAAGCCTACGAGCAGTACTTC
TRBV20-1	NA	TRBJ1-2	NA	CSVTQTVGYTF	TGCAGTGTGACGCAGACAGTCGGCTACACCTTC
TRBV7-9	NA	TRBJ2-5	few	CASSDKGFQETQYF	TGTGCCAGCAGCGATAAGGGATTCCAAGAGACCCAGTACTTC
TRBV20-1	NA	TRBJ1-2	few	CSATANYGYTF	TGCAGTGCTACTGCAAACTATGGCTACACCTTC
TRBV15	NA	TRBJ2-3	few	CATSKGSDTQYF	TGTGCCACCAGCAAGGGGTCAGATACGCAGTATTTT
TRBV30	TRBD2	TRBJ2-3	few	CAWSLVGRLAGTDTQYF	TGTGCCTGGAGTCTCGTCGGCCGACTAGCGGGCACAGATACGCAGTATTTT
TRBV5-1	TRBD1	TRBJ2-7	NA	CASSPARQGYEQYF	TGCGCCAGCAGCCCAGCCCGACAGGGCTACGAGCAGTACTTC
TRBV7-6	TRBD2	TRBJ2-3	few	CASSLGPLAGGRVDTQYF	TGTGCCAGCAGCTTAGGGCCGCTAGCGGGGGGCCGGGTGGATACGCAGTATTTT
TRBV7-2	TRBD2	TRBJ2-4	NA	CASSTLGTSGRGKNIQYF	TGTGCCAGCAGCACCCTCGGGACTAGCGGCCGCGGCAAAAACATTCAGTACTTC
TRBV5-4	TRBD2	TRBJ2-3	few	CASSFGLAVTDTQYF	TGTGCCAGCAGCTTTGGGCTAGCGGTGACAGATACGCAGTATTTT
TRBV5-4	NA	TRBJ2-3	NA	CASSPEGARPDTQYF	TGTGCCAGCAGTCCTGAGGGAGCCCGCCCAGATACGCAGTATTTT
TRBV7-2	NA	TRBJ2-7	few	CASSLVRDENEQYF	TGTGCCAGCAGCTTAGTCAGGGATGAGAACGAGCAGTACTTC
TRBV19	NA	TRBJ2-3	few	CASRMGPSTDTQYF	TGTGCCAGTAGGATGGGGCCGAGCACAGATACGCAGTATTTT
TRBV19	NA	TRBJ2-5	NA	CASSGSGTTSPQYF	TGTGCCAGTAGTGGCTCCGGGACCACGTCCCCCCAGTACTTC
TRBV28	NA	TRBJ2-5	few	CASSLPGPGQETQYF	TGTGCCAGCAGTTTACCGGGCCCCGGGCAAGAGACCCAGTACTTC
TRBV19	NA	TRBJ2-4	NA	CASSRLELAKNIQYF	TGTGCCAGTAGTCGGCTGGAGCTAGCCAAAAACATTCAGTACTTC
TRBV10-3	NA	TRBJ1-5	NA	CAIHPGTGSQPQHF	TGTGCCATTCATCCCGGGACTGGGTCACAGCCCCAGCATTTT
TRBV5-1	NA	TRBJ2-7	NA	CASSPRGLFSYEQYF	TGCGCCAGCAGCCCTCGCGGCCTTTTTTCCTACGAGCAGTACTTC
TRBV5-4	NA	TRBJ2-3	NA	CASSFTGTTDTQYF	TGTGCCAGCAGCTTTACAGGAACCACAGATACGCAGTATTTT
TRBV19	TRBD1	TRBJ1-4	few	CASSPGTDNEKLFF	TGTGCCAGTAGTCCCGGGACAGACAATGAAAAACTGTTTTTT
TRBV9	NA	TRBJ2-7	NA	CASSVRGGSYEQYF	TGTGCCAGCAGCGTAAGAGGCGGCTCCTACGAGCAGTACTTC